This is a list of T cell receptor beta chains from one sample in a study of blood T cell repertoires in COVID-19. Profiling relied on immunoSEQ multiplex PCR, and the TCRdb table lists in-frame clones only, not all of them. The repertoire holds about 340,000 clones, with approximately 86% as singletons. The sequenced material came from peripheral blood. These receptors all stem from a woman in her sixties or seventies with COVID-19, enrolled during active disease. Both conserved end residues are part of each CDR3. A D gene is named only where the DNA matches it firmly. Clone size, where shown, is once, few, many, or a class for clones that have expanded.

j_call	d_call	v_call	clone_size	cdr3_aa	cdr3_nt
TRBJ1-2	NA	TRBV6-1	NA	CASSEGTFTDYGYTF	TGTGCCAGCAGTGAAGGCACTTTTACAGACTATGGCTACACCTTC
TRBJ2-5	NA	TRBV15	NA	CATSSGANRDGETQYF	TGTGCCACCAGCAGTGGGGCAAACAGGGATGGAGAGACCCAGTACTTC
TRBJ2-7	NA	TRBV29-1	NA	CSVAGAYEQYF	TGCAGCGTTGCGGGGGCCTACGAGCAGTACTTC
TRBJ2-3	TRBD2	TRBV3-1/TRBV3-2	NA	CASSQVGPSGYTDTQYF	TGTGCCAGCAGCCAAGTAGGTCCTAGCGGGTACACAGATACGCAGTATTTT
TRBJ1-3	NA	TRBV28	few	CAIAPTGFFGNTIYF	TGTGCCATCGCACCAACAGGGTTTTTTGGAAACACCATATATTTT
TRBJ1-5	NA	TRBV9	NA	CASSAGGVNQPQHF	TGTGCCAGCAGCGCCGGCGGGGTCAATCAGCCCCAGCATTTT
TRBJ1-1	NA	TRBV3-1/TRBV3-2	NA	CASRENYGGTEAFF	TGTGCCAGCAGGGAAAACTACGGTGGCACTGAAGCTTTCTTT
TRBJ2-1	TRBD1	TRBV2	few	CASSSLTGEGEQFF	TGTGCCAGCAGTAGCCTTACAGGGGAAGGTGAGCAGTTCTTC
TRBJ2-2	TRBD2	TRBV24-1	few	CATSDSLGGGGNTGELFF	TGTGCCACCAGTGACTCCCTGGGAGGCGGGGGTAACACCGGGGAGCTGTTTTTT
TRBJ2-5	NA	TRBV5-4	few	CASSLTAVSQETQYF	TGTGCCAGCAGCTTGACGGCGGTCTCGCAAGAGACCCAGTACTTC
TRBJ1-2	NA	TRBV15	few	CATSRYDRIYGYTF	TGTGCCACCAGCAGATACGACAGAATCTATGGCTACACCTTC
TRBJ1-3	NA	TRBV11-3	NA	CASSFISTGMELSGNTIYF	TGTGCCAGCAGCTTCATCTCTACGGGGATGGAACTATCTGGAAACACCATATATTTT
TRBJ2-5	TRBD1	TRBV19	NA	CASSDWTGRQRETQYF	TGTGCCAGTAGTGACTGGACAGGGAGGCAGCGAGAGACCCAGTACTTC